A single sample gave rise to the 3 T cell receptor beta chains below, sequenced in a study of cytomegalovirus exposure and HLA in healthy donors. Amplification used 60 Vbeta primers and 13 Jbeta primers. Clones were sequenced by immunoSEQ multiplex PCR, and TCRdb holds only the in-frame ones, with some missing. The sample lists roughly 190,000 clones, 75% to 85% occurring once. Source material: PBMCs. Receptors originate from a woman aged 30 to 39 in good health and CMV-seropositive.

The CDR3 region is CASSLRGSGAAGELFF. CDR3 sequence (DNA): TGTGCCAGCAGTCTCCGGGGGAGTGGGGCCGCCGGGGAGCTGTTTTTT. The chain is built from TRBV28 and TRBJ2-2, with D possibly TRBD2 on 6 matching bases. V was trimmed by 5 bases and J by 6 bases, leaving 19 bases between them. There are 16 residues in the CDR3. Germline V CDR1 and CDR2: MDHEN, SYDVKM.

In this sample, this clone turned up a few times. The V call is TRBV7-2, the J call TRBJ2-7; TRBD1 matches 9 bases. The germline V gene encodes CDR1 SGHTA and CDR2 FQGNSA. The CDR3 extends over 15 amino acids. The V gene end was trimmed by 5 bases and the J gene end by 8 bases; junction bases not matched to a gene: 13. CDR3 sequence (DNA): TGTGCCAGCAGCCCCCAGACAGGGGGAATATCTAAGCAGTACTTC. Its protein product is CASSPQTGGISKQYF.

The chain employs TRBV28 and TRBJ1-2; perhaps TRBD1 as D (6 bases). This CDR3 has 14 amino acids. Trimming removed 7 bases at V and 1 base at J, with 13 bases between. The germline V gene has CDR1 MDHEN and CDR2 SYDVKM. The CDR3 DNA reads as TGTGCCAGCACCCCGACAGGATTTAACTATGGCTACACCTTC. This encodes CASTPTGFNYGYTF.